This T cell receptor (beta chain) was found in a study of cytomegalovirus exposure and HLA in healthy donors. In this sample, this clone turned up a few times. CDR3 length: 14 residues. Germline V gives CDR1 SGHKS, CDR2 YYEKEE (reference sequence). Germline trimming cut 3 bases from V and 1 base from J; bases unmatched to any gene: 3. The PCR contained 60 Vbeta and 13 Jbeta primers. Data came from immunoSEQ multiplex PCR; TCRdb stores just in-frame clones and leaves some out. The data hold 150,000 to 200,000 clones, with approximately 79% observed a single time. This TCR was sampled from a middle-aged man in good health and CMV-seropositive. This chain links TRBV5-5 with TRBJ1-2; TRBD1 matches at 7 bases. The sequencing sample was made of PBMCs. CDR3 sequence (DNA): TGTGCCAGCAGCTCCGGGACAGTTAACTATGGCTACACCTTC. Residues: CASSSGTVNYGYTF.